A single sample is the source of the 18 T cell receptor beta chains below, sequenced in a study of shared clonotypes between healthy human individuals. TCRdb keeps only in-frame clones here, not all; method: immunoSEQ multiplex PCR. The sample includes millions of clones, around 94% of them seen just once. Sequences were obtained from naive CD4+ T cells sorted from blood. Regarding subset: CD45RA+ positively selected. The receptors were sampled from a man aged 18 to 30 in good health.

The chain recombines TRBV6-1 with TRBJ2-1; 9 bases are shared with TRBD1. V shed 1 base, J shed 6 bases, and the junction held 4 bases outside the gene matches. The germline V gene has CDR1 MNHNS and CDR2 SASEGT. The CDR3 contains 15 residues. The CDR3 loop is CASSEVQGASNEQFF. CDR3 bases: TGTGCCAGCAGTGAAGTACAGGGGGCGAGCAATGAGCAGTTCTTC.

The chain couples TRBV29-1 to TRBJ1-5; possibly TRBD1 for D (6 bases). CDR3 length: 13 amino acids. Trimming removed 5 bases at V and 5 bases at J, with 13 bases between. CDR1 SQVTM and CDR2 ANQGSEA come from the germline V gene. The CDR3 DNA sequence: TGCAGCGTTCTGGGGGGGCCGGATCAGCCCCAGCATTTT. The encoded protein is CSVLGGPDQPQHF.

The chain carries TRBV28 and TRBJ2-7, with no clear D. With 6 bases removed from V and 5 bases from J, the gap between germline ends came to 14 bases. CDR1 is MDHEN and CDR2 is SYDVKM in the germline V gene. This CDR3 comprises 13 residues. The CDR3 protein is CASRSGLGDEQYF. The CDR3 bases are TGTGCCAGCAGAAGTGGGCTTGGGGACGAGCAGTACTTC. Complete variable domain (other parts from reference TRBV28 and TRBJ2-7): DVKVTQSSRYLVKRTGEKVFLECVQDMDHENMFWYRQDPGLGLRLIYFSYDVKMKEKGDIPEGYSVSREKKERFSLILESASTNQTSMYLCASRSGLGDEQYFGPGTRLTVT.

The chain is built from TRBV5-1 and TRBJ2-7; D might be TRBD1 or TRBD2, each matching 6 bases. V shed 4 bases and J shed 0 bases, with 17 bases lying between them. The CDR3 is made up of 16 amino acids. Germline V gives CDR1 SGHRS, CDR2 YFSETQ. The CDR3 nucleotides read TGCGCCAGCAGCGTGAGGGGGGCGGGTAGCTCCTACGAGCAGTACTTC. Its protein product is CASSVRGAGSSYEQYF.

The chain has TRBV7-8 and TRBJ2-1; 10 positions match TRBD2. V shed 5 bases and J 0 bases; nucleotides not matched to a gene: 4. The germline gives CDR1 SGHVS, CDR2 FQNEAQ. The CDR3 spans 16 residues. CDR3 sequence: CASSSSGGLSYNEQFF. The CDR3 coding sequence is TGTGCCAGCAGCAGTAGCGGGGGGCTCTCCTACAATGAGCAGTTCTTC.

The rearrangement links TRBV6-5 to TRBJ2-3; D might be TRBD2 (6 bases). Trimming took off 5 bases at V and 7 bases at J, with 19 bases between the two ends. CDR3 size: 15 residues. Germline CDR1 reads MNHEY; CDR2 reads SVGAGI. CDR3: CASSPGTLGRHTQYF. In DNA form, the CDR3 reads TGTGCCAGCAGTCCCGGGACTCTAGGAAGGCATACGCAGTATTTT.

The V and J genes are TRBV5-1 and TRBJ2-2; D gene unclear. Trimming pared 7 bases from V and 6 bases from J, leaving 7 bases between. CDR3 length: 11 residues. Germline CDR1 SGHRS, CDR2 YFSETQ. CDR3 sequence (DNA): TGCGCCAGCCCGTCCCCCGGGGAGCTGTTTTTT. Encoded protein: CASPSPGELFF. The full variable domain, in which reference TRBV5-1 and TRBJ2-2 provide the parts outside the CDR3, is KAGVTQTPRYLIKTRGQQVTLSCSPISGHRSVSWYQQTPGQGLQFLFEYFSETQRNKGNFPGRFSGRQFSNSRSEMNVSTLELGDSALYLCASPSPGELFFGEGSRLTVL.

V gene TRBV4-1 combines with J gene TRBJ2-1; D uncertain. The CDR3 is 16 residues long. The germline V and J ends were trimmed by 0 bases and 4 bases, with 13 bases remaining between them. In germline, CDR1 is MGHRA, CDR2 YSYEKL. In nucleotides, the CDR3 is TGCGCCAGCAGCCAAGATCAAGGAGCTCTTTACAATGAGCAGTTCTTC. It yields the protein CASSQDQGALYNEQFF.

As for this clone: This sample includes further DNA sequences coding for the same CDR3. DNA of the CDR3: TGTGCCAGCAGTGACAGGGACAGGGGGCGAGGCTACACCTTC. Protein product: CASSDRDRGRGYTF. V gene TRBV6-1 combines with J gene TRBJ1-2; 12 bases align to TRBD1. The CDR3 runs 14 residues. Per germline, CDR1 MNHNS and CDR2 SASEGT. J lost 8 bases, V lost 3 bases, and 4 bases had no gene match.

V gene TRBV27 combines with J gene TRBJ2-7, with D perhaps matching TRBD1 (5 bases). The CDR3 contains 15 residues. The germline V gene encodes CDR1 MNHEY and CDR2 SMNVEV (reference sequence). Between the trimmed V and J ends, which lost 2 bases and 0 bases, there was a span of 11 bases. The CDR3 sequence is CASSLEWGGSYEQYF. Written as DNA, the CDR3 is TGTGCCAGCAGTTTAGAGTGGGGCGGCTCCTACGAGCAGTACTTC.

The chain recombines TRBV2 with TRBJ1-1, with 10 bases identical to TRBD1. The CDR3 is made up of 15 amino acids. Germline values: CDR1 SNHLY, CDR2 FYNNEI. V gave up 6 bases and J gave up 10 bases; unmatched junction bases: 14. The CDR3 is CASSETGGIRVGAFF. DNA for the CDR3: TGTGCCAGCAGCGAGACAGGGGGCATTCGTGTTGGAGCTTTCTTT.

The V gene is TRBV30, the J gene TRBJ2-3, with D uncertain. Between the trimmed V and J ends, which lost 1 base and 1 base, there was a span of 15 bases. CDR1 is GTSNPN and CDR2 is SVGIG in the germline V gene (reference sequence). The CDR3 is 16 residues long. This CDR3 reads CAWSAAGPWGTDTQYF. The CDR3 DNA reads TGTGCCTGGAGTGCCGCCGGGCCCTGGGGCACAGATACGCAGTATTTT.

The rearrangement uses TRBV18 and TRBJ1-2; D is ambiguous. V dropped 0 bases and J dropped 4 bases, with 12 bases sitting between them. This CDR3 comprises 15 residues. The germline V gene has CDR1 KGHSH and CDR2 LQKENI. This chain's CDR3 is CASSPPMNNIYGYTF. In DNA form, the CDR3 reads TGTGCCAGCTCACCACCGATGAACAATATCTATGGCTACACCTTC.

The chain carries TRBV5-1 and TRBJ2-3; D is undetermined. The CDR3 consists of 13 residues. V was shortened by 3 bases and J by 4 bases, with 9 bases between the two germline ends. Germline CDR1 is SGHRS and CDR2 is YFSETQ. The CDR3 loop reads CASSWPGADTQYF. The DNA of the CDR3 is TGCGCCAGCAGCTGGCCGGGTGCAGATACGCAGTATTTT.

CDR3 sequence: CASRQDRGGAEAFF. The CDR3 nucleotides are TGTGCCAGCAGGCAAGACAGGGGAGGAGCTGAAGCTTTCTTT. This rearrangement joins TRBV27 to TRBJ1-1; 8 positions agree with TRBD1. With V trimmed by 6 bases and J by 6 bases, 9 bases remained unmatched. CDR1 and CDR2 from the germline V gene are MNHEY and SMNVEV (reference sequence). The CDR3 sequence is 14 residues long.

A note on this clone: This sample includes further DNA sequences coding for the same CDR3. CDR3 amino acids: CASSLTGSSYNEQFF. In nucleotides, the CDR3 is TGTGCCAGCAGCTTGACGGGTTCAAGCTACAATGAGCAGTTCTTC. This chain uses TRBV2 with TRBJ2-1; no clear D gene. The CDR3 totals 15 residues. CDR1 is SNHLY, CDR2 FYNNEI, per germline. V gave up 6 bases and J gave up 3 bases, with 15 bases separating them.

This sequence joins TRBV5-1 and TRBJ2-3; TRBD2 aligns across 11 bases. Germline CDR1 reads SGHRS; CDR2 reads YFSETQ. This CDR3 has 16 residues. V lost 6 bases to trimming and J lost 5 bases; unmatched junction nucleotides: 11. DNA of the CDR3: TGCGCCAGCAACCATGCTAGCGGGGGGTGGAGAGATACGCAGTATTTT. Its translation is CASNHASGGWRDTQYF. Full variable domain (outside the CDR3, taken from reference TRBV5-1 and TRBJ2-3): KAGVTQTPRYLIKTRGQQVTLSCSPISGHRSVSWYQQTPGQGLQFLFEYFSETQRNKGNFPGRFSGRQFSNSRSEMNVSTLELGDSALYLCASNHASGGWRDTQYFGPGTRLTVL.

The V call is TRBV5-5, the J call TRBJ2-5, with D possibly being TRBD1 (6 bases). The CDR3 consists of 14 residues. The germline gives CDR1 SGHKS, CDR2 YYEKEE (reference sequence). V was shortened by 5 bases and J by 5 bases, with 16 bases between the two germline ends. CDR3 loop: CASRKQGTGETQYF. In nucleotides, the CDR3 is TGTGCCAGCAGGAAACAGGGCACAGGGGAGACCCAGTACTTC.